The 20 T cell receptor beta chains presented below share a single source sample, sequenced in a study of shared clonotypes between healthy human individuals. Measured with immunoSEQ multiplex PCR; TCRdb has only the in-frame clones, and not every one. Of about 1 million clones listed, more than 60% were seen once; the top ten hold over 1.3%. Sequencing was done on a sample of memory CD4+ T cells sorted from blood. Specified subset: CD45RA-negative fraction. Every receptor here comes from a man in his late teens or twenties in good health.

The rearrangement uses TRBV4-2 and TRBJ1-5; the match to TRBD1 covers 7 bases. This CDR3 is built from 14 residues. The V gene's germline CDR1 is LGHNA and CDR2 YNFKEQ. Trimming cost V 0 bases and J 6 bases; bases outside gene matches: 2. CDR3 residues: CASSQETGPQPQHF. DNA for the CDR3: TGTGCCAGCAGCCAAGAGACAGGGCCTCAGCCCCAGCATTTT.

The J gene is TRBJ2-7, the V gene TRBV5-1; maybe TRBD2 (6 bases). With 3 bases removed from V and 7 bases from J, the gap between germline ends came to 20 bases. From germline, CDR1 is SGHRS and CDR2 YFSETQ. This CDR3 is built from 15 residues. The CDR3 bases are TGCGCCAGCAGCTCGTCGGCAACGGGAGAAGGTGAGCAGTACTTC. It is translated as CASSSSATGEGEQYF.

CDR3: CASQVFGVGEAFF. The CDR3 DNA sequence: TGTGCCAGCCAGGTTTTTGGGGTTGGTGAAGCTTTCTTT. The chain joins TRBV28 to TRBJ1-1; D uncertain. V lost 8 bases to trimming and J lost 7 bases, with 17 bases between them. Per germline, CDR1 MDHEN and CDR2 SYDVKM. The CDR3 is 13 amino acids.

This clone was counted a few times. The V gene is TRBV10-1, the J gene TRBJ2-1; TRBD2 might be the D (5 bases). CDR3 length equals 17 residues. V was pared by 0 bases and J by 0 bases, with 12 bases between. The germline gives CDR1 WNHNN, CDR2 SYGVQD (reference sequence). For the CDR3, the DNA is TGCGCCAGCAGTGAGTCCCTAGCCTGGAGCTCCTACAATGAGCAGTTCTTC. It yields the protein CASSESLAWSSYNEQFF.

The gene calls are TRBV29-1 and TRBJ1-5, with TRBD1 matching 7 bases. The J segment lost 4 bases and the V segment lost 7 bases, leaving 10 bases of the junction unmatched. This CDR3 is 14 amino acids long. Germline V gives CDR1 SQVTM, CDR2 ANQGSEA. For the CDR3, the DNA is TGCAGCGCTACGACCGGGACAGCTAATCAGCCCCAGCATTTT. Translation gives CSATTGTANQPQHF.

The chain has TRBV11-2 and TRBJ1-2; D is unclear. V shed 3 bases and J shed 10 bases, with 15 bases lying between them. Germline CDR1 and CDR2: SGHAT and FQNNGV. CDR3 length: 13 residues. CDR3 DNA sequence: TGTGCCAGCAGCTTCGTGGAGGCCCCCGACTACACCTTC. This codes for CASSFVEAPDYTF.

The V gene is TRBV5-1, the J gene TRBJ2-1, with 8 bases identical to TRBD2. The CDR3 covers 15 residues. The V gene's germline CDR1 is SGHRS and CDR2 YFSETQ. V dropped 0 bases and J dropped 7; count of bases not matched to a gene: 6. CDR3 amino acids: CASSLVTGGPNEQFF. CDR3 coding DNA: TGCGCCAGCAGCTTGGTAACGGGAGGGCCGAATGAGCAGTTCTTC.

This clone has more than one count but fewer than ten. The gene calls are TRBV11-2 and TRBJ2-7; 8 bases align to TRBD2. Per the germline V gene, CDR1 is SGHAT and CDR2 is FQNNGV. V was pared by 6 bases and J by 7 bases, with 5 bases of the junction left unmatched. This CDR3 has 12 amino acids. CDR3 residues: CASRGPGGEQYF. The CDR3 DNA sequence: TGTGCCAGCAGGGGTCCGGGAGGGGAGCAGTACTTC.

The chain has TRBV5-6 and TRBJ1-6; D gene ambiguous. The CDR3 runs to 16 residues. Germline lookup yields CDR1 SGHDT and CDR2 YYEEEE. V lost 3 bases and J 8 bases, leaving 18 bases between the germline ends. CDR3 protein: CASSSLYRRRDSPLHF. Written as DNA, the CDR3 is TGTGCCAGCAGCTCGCTATACCGACGGAGGGATTCACCCCTCCACTTT.

The chain links TRBV29-1 to TRBJ1-2, with D perhaps matching TRBD1 (6 bases). Looked up from germline, CDR1 is SQVTM and CDR2 is ANQGSEA. Trimming cost V 4 bases and J 5 bases, with 14 bases left between them. This CDR3 is built from 13 residues. The CDR3 DNA follows: TGCAGCGTTGCTATTCAGGGGAGGTATGGCTACACCTTC. Its translation: CSVAIQGRYGYTF.

This clone was counted at least ten times. The genes are TRBV4-2 and TRBJ2-3, with D possibly TRBD1 on 5 matching bases. V shed 3 bases and J shed 0 bases, with 10 bases lying between them. Germline V CDR1 and CDR2: LGHNA, YNFKEQ. There are 15 residues in the CDR3. The CDR3 DNA sequence: TGTGCCAGCAGCCATGACAGTGCTAGCACAGATACGCAGTATTTT. This encodes CASSHDSASTDTQYF.

V gene TRBV5-8 combines with J gene TRBJ1-6, with unresolved D. This CDR3 contains 19 residues. Between the trimmed V and J ends, which lost 0 bases and 6 bases, there was a span of 22 bases. The germline V gene encodes CDR1 SGHTS and CDR2 YDEGEE. DNA for the CDR3: TGTGCCAGCAGCTTGGGCCCCCGGGGTCTGAGTACCAGTAATTCACCCCTCCACTTT. Protein product: CASSLGPRGLSTSNSPLHF.

This chain joins TRBV5-6 and TRBJ1-2; D unclear. Trimming left V 0 bases short and J 4 bases short, with 19 bases between. This CDR3 region has 17 residues. Germline V gives CDR1 SGHDT, CDR2 YYEEEE. This CDR3 is CASSLGMRFGPGYGYTF. The CDR3 region has the DNA TGTGCCAGCAGCTTGGGAATGCGCTTTGGGCCCGGCTATGGCTACACCTTC.

V and J are TRBV7-2 and TRBJ2-7; 9 positions agree with TRBD2. Germline CDR1 reads SGHTA; CDR2 reads FQGNSA. The V gene end was trimmed by 0 bases and the J gene end by 2 bases; junction bases not matched to a gene: 2. CDR3 length equals 15 residues. In DNA form, the CDR3 reads TGTGCCAGCAGCTTAGCGGCTAGCGGGACCTACGAGCAGTACTTC. Its protein product is CASSLAASGTYEQYF.

This chain connects TRBV28 to TRBJ2-7; perhaps TRBD2 as D (7 bases). The CDR3 sequence is 13 residues long. Per the germline V gene, CDR1 is MDHEN and CDR2 is SYDVKM. Trimming cost V 7 bases and J 7 bases, with 17 bases left between them. The CDR3 sequence: CASKLGGALEQYF. The CDR3 DNA reads as TGTGCCAGCAAGTTGGGGGGGGCCCTGGAGCAGTACTTC. The variable domain in full, completed from reference TRBV28 and TRBJ2-7, reads DVKVTQSSRYLVKRTGEKVFLECVQDMDHENMFWYRQDPGLGLRLIYFSYDVKMKEKGDIPEGYSVSREKKERFSLILESASTNQTSMYLCASKLGGALEQYFGPGTRLTVT.

The genes are TRBV28 and TRBJ1-6; D ambiguous. CDR1 is MDHEN and CDR2 is SYDVKM in the germline V gene. CDR3 length: 14 amino acids. V dropped 2 bases and J dropped 10 bases, with 12 bases sitting between them. The DNA of the CDR3 is TGTGCCAGCAGTTTAGTGGCCGGCGAATCACCCCTCCACTTT. This codes for CASSLVAGESPLHF.

V is TRBV5-1 and J is TRBJ1-4, with D tentatively TRBD1 (6 bases). The CDR3 spans 14 residues. The V end was cut by 3 bases, the J end by 8 bases, with 14 bases between. The germline V gene has CDR1 SGHRS and CDR2 YFSETQ. CDR3 bases: TGCGCCAGCAGCTCCGGGACAAAGGCCGAAAAACTGTTTTTT. Protein product: CASSSGTKAEKLFF.

CDR3 DNA sequence: TGTGCCTGGAAGGAAGGTTGGGAGACCCAGTACTTC. Protein sequence: CAWKEGWETQYF. This chain uses TRBV30 with TRBJ2-5; D uncertain. This CDR3 contains 12 residues. The V gene's germline CDR1 is GTSNPN and CDR2 SVGIG (reference sequence). V was shortened by 4 bases and J by 5 bases, with 11 bases between the two germline ends.

V usage is TRBV18 and J usage is TRBJ1-2; 9 bases are shared with TRBD1. CDR3 length equals 14 residues. The V gene end was trimmed by 2 bases and the J gene end by 12 bases; junction bases not matched to a gene: 10. Germline values: CDR1 KGHSH, CDR2 LQKENI. The CDR3 is CASSPNPGQGVDTF. The CDR3 DNA reads TGTGCCAGCTCACCAAATCCGGGACAGGGCGTTGACACCTTC.

This clone turned up a few times. The rearrangement joins TRBV19 to TRBJ1-2; a possible D gene is TRBD1 (6 bases). Per the germline V gene, CDR1 is LNHDA and CDR2 is SQIVND (reference sequence). The CDR3 is 13 residues long. Trimming cost V 2 bases and J 11 bases, with 15 bases left between them. The CDR3 DNA reads TGTGCCAGTAGTATACAGGGGCTCCTTCTTTACACCTTC. Translation gives CASSIQGLLLYTF.